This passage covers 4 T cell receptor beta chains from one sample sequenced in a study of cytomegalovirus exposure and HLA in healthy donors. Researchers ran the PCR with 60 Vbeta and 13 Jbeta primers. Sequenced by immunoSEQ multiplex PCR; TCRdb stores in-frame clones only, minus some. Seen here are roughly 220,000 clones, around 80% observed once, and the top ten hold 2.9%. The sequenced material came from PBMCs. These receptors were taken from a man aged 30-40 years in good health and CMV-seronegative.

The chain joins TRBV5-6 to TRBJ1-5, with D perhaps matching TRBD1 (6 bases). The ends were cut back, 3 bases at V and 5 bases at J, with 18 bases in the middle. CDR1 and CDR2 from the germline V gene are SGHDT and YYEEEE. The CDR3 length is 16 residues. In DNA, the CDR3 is TGTGCCAGCAGCTCTAGTACAGGGATCCCAGATCAGCCCCAGCATTTT. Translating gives CASSSSTGIPDQPQHF.

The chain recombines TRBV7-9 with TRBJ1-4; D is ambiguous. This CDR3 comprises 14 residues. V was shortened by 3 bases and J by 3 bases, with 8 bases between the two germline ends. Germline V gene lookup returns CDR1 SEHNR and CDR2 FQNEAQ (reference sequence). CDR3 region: CASSLNNPNEKLFF. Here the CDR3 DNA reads TGTGCCAGCAGCTTGAACAATCCTAATGAAAAACTGTTTTTT.

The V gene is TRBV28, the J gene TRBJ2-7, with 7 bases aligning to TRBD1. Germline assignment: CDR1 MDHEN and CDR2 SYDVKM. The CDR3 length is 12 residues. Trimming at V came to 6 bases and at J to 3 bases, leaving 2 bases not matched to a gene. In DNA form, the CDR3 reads TGTGCCAGCAGGACAGGGTACTACGAGCAGTACTTC. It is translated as CASRTGYYEQYF.

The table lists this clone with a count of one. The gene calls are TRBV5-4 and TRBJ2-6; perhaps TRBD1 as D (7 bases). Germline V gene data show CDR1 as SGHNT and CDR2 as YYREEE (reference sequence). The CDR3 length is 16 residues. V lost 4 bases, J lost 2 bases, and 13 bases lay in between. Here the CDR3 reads CASSAGGQAGANVLTF. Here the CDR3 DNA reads TGTGCCAGCAGCGCAGGGGGGCAGGCTGGGGCCAACGTCCTGACTTTC.